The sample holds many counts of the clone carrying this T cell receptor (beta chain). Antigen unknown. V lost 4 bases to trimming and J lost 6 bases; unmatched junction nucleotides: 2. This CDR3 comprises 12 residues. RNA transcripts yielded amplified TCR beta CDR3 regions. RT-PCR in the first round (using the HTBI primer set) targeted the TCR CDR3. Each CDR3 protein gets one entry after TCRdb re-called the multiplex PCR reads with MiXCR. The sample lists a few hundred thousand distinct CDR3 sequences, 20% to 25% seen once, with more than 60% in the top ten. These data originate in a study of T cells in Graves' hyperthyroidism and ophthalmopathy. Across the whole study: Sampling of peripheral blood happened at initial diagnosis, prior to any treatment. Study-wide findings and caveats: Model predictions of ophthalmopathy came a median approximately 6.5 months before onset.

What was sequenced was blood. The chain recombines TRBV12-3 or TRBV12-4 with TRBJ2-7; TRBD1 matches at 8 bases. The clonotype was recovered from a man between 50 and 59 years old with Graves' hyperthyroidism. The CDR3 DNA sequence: TGTGCCAGCAGTTACAGGGGGATCGAGCAGTACTTC. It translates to CASSYRGIEQYF.